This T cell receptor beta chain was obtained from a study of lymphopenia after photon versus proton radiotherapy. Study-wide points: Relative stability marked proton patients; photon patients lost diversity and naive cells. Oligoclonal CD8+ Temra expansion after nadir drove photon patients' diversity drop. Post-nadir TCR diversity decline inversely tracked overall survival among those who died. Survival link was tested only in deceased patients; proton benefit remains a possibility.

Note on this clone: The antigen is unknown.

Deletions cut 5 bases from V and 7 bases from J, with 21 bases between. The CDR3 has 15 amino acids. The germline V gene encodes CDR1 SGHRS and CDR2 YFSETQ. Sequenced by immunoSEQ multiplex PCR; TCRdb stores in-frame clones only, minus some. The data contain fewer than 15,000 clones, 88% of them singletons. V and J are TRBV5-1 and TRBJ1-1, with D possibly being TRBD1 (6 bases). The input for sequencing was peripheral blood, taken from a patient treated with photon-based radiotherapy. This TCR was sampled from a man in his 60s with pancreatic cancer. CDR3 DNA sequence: TGCGCCAGCAGACCGGGGGCGGTAAAGGGGAATGAAGCTTTCTTT. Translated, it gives CASRPGAVKGNEAFF.